This passage covers 31 T cell receptor beta chains from one sample sequenced in a study of early T cells in non-severe SARS-CoV-2 infection. TCRdb reprocessed the 5' RACE reads via MiXCR and lists one record per CDR3 protein. This table holds approximately 81,000 distinct CDR3 sequences, around an eighth found once. The specimen sequenced was whole blood. The source of these receptors is an adult who was a healthcare worker with PCR-confirmed SARS-CoV-2 infection or an uninfected control (not recorded which).

The chain employs TRBV6-1 and TRBJ2-7; D unresolved. The V end was cut by 4 bases, the J end by 3 bases, with 7 bases between. CDR1 and CDR2 (germline): MNHNS, SASEGT. The CDR3 contains 12 residues. The CDR3 sequence: CASSGEGYEQYF. In nucleotides, the CDR3 is TGTGCCAGCAGTGGTGAAGGCTACGAGCAGTACTTC.

This clonotype showed up just a few times. This chain joins TRBV9 and TRBJ2-6; no clear D gene. The CDR3 length is 15 residues. Germline assignment: CDR1 SGDLS and CDR2 YYNGEE. V lost 3 bases to trimming and J lost 0 bases, with 7 bases between them. The CDR3 loop reads CASSASSSGANVLTF. Here the CDR3 DNA reads TGTGCCAGCAGCGCCTCAAGCTCTGGGGCCAACGTCCTGACTTTC.

This clonotype occurred many times. The chain combines TRBV18 with TRBJ2-7, with 7 bases matching TRBD2. The CDR3 runs 14 residues. The V segment lost 3 bases and the J segment 4 bases; nucleotides outside the gene matches: 6. The germline V gene encodes CDR1 KGHSH and CDR2 LQKENI. The CDR3 sequence is CASSPKGRGYEQYF. CDR3 DNA sequence: TGTGCCAGCTCACCTAAGGGGAGGGGATACGAGCAGTACTTC.

This clonotype was observed many times. The CDR3 reads CAISEEGTAYEQYF. DNA for the CDR3: TGTGCCATCAGTGAGGAGGGGACAGCCTACGAGCAGTACTTC. The chain couples TRBV10-3 to TRBJ2-7; 7 nucleotides align to TRBD1. Germline CDR1 reads ENHRY; CDR2 reads SYGVKD. CDR3 length equals 14 residues. Trimming took 2 bases from V and 2 from J; bases not matched to a gene: 3.

This rearrangement joins TRBV29-1 to TRBJ2-3; 11 positions agree with TRBD1. With 4 bases clipped from V and 4 bases from J, the junction kept 7 bases outside the gene matches. Germline V CDR1 and CDR2: SQVTM, ANQGSEA. There are 15 residues in the CDR3. Here the CDR3 DNA reads TGCAGCGTTGGCCCCGGGGGACAGGGGGCAGATACGCAGTATTTT. Protein: CSVGPGGQGADTQYF.

This sequence joins TRBV27 and TRBJ1-2; D is uncertain. Trimming shortened V by 3 bases and J by 3 bases, and 14 bases separated the two germline ends. CDR1 MNHEY and CDR2 SMNVEV come from the germline V gene (reference sequence). The CDR3 runs 15 residues. DNA for the CDR3: TGTGCCAGCAGTTTGGCAGCGAACTCCTACTATGGCTACACCTTC. Translating gives CASSLAANSYYGYTF.

The chain carries TRBV7-2 and TRBJ2-2; 13 bases match TRBD2. Germline lookup yields CDR1 SGHTA and CDR2 FQGNSA. The junction had 7 bases not matched to a gene; V was cut back by 5 bases and J by 7 bases. This CDR3 spans 16 amino acids. CDR3 coding DNA: TGTGCCAGCAGCCGACTAGCGGGGGGCCTTGTCGGGGAGCTGTTTTTT. Encoded protein: CASSRLAGGLVGELFF.

The J gene is TRBJ2-3, the V gene TRBV29-1, with 7 bases identical to TRBD2. Trimming took 7 bases from V and 7 from J; bases not matched to a gene: 14. Germline CDR1 is SQVTM and CDR2 is ANQGSEA. The CDR3 runs to 14 residues. The CDR3: CSAGGGSGLNTQYF. Here the CDR3 DNA reads TGCAGCGCGGGAGGCGGGAGTGGCCTTAATACGCAGTATTTT.

The chain has TRBV6-2 or TRBV6-3 and TRBJ1-5, with 7 bases matching TRBD1. V lost 6 bases, J lost 2 bases, and 10 bases stayed unmatched. CDR1 and CDR2 (germline): MNHEY, SVGEGT. CDR3 size: 16 residues. The CDR3 nucleotides read TGTGCCAGCAGCAACCCCAGGGGGTTAGGCAATCAGCCCCAGCATTTT. This codes for CASSNPRGLGNQPQHF.

The chain carries TRBV6-6 and TRBJ1-6; 9 positions agree with TRBD1. Looked up from germline, CDR1 is MNHNY and CDR2 is SVGAGI (reference sequence). Trimming cost V 5 bases and J 9 bases; bases outside gene matches: 8. This CDR3 is 15 amino acids long. The DNA of the CDR3 is TGTGCCAGCAGTAGAGCCGGGACAGGGTCTTCACCCCTCCACTTT. Translated, it gives CASSRAGTGSSPLHF.

This clonotype was counted only a few times. The V call is TRBV3-1, the J call TRBJ2-7, with 8 bases that match TRBD2. Germline loops: CDR1 LGHDT, CDR2 YNNKEL (reference sequence). The ends lost 1 base at V and 0 bases at J; junction bases unmatched: 2. The CDR3 is made up of 15 amino acids. The chain's CDR3 is CASSQGLATSYEQYF. CDR3 DNA: TGTGCCAGCAGCCAAGGACTAGCGACCTCCTACGAGCAGTACTTC.

This clonotype has more than one count but fewer than ten. In DNA form, the CDR3 reads TGCAGTGCAACGAGCCGGGCCAGCAATCAGCCCCAGCATTTT. This translates into CSATSRASNQPQHF. The chain uses TRBV20-1 and TRBJ1-5; D is ambiguous. CDR3 length: 14 residues. Germline V CDR1 and CDR2: DFQATT, SNEGSKA (reference sequence). Deletions cut 6 bases from V and 1 base from J, with 13 bases between.

There are many counts of this clonotype. The V and J genes are TRBV6-5 and TRBJ2-7; 7 bases are shared with TRBD2. The CDR3 extends over 15 amino acids. V dropped 5 bases and J dropped 7; count of bases not matched to a gene: 14. Germline V lookup: CDR1 MNHEY, CDR2 SVGAGI. This CDR3 reads CASSPTWSSGGEQYF. In nucleotides, the CDR3 is TGTGCCAGCAGTCCGACCTGGTCCTCGGGGGGTGAGCAGTACTTC.

This clonotype showed up many times. The genes are TRBV7-8 and TRBJ1-4; 7 nucleotides agree with TRBD1. The CDR3 runs to 14 residues. Germline CDR1 and CDR2: SGHVS and FQNEAQ. The CDR3 reads CATTPSGGGEKLFF. CDR3 sequence (DNA): TGTGCTACAACCCCTTCAGGGGGGGGTGAAAAACTGTTTTTT.

There are a few counts of this clonotype. The chain employs TRBV6-5 and TRBJ2-2; maybe TRBD2 (7 bases). Germline-derived CDR1 and CDR2 are MNHEY and SVGAGI. The CDR3 sequence is 14 residues long. V gave up 2 bases and J gave up 5 bases, with 9 bases separating them. The CDR3 here is CASSYEGGTGELFF. As DNA, the CDR3 is TGTGCCAGCAGTTACGAGGGGGGGACCGGGGAGCTGTTTTTT.

This clonotype was counted only a few times. The chain uses TRBV20-1 and TRBJ1-5; 9 bases fit TRBD1. CDR1 is DFQATT and CDR2 is SNEGSKA in the germline V gene (reference sequence). The CDR3 totals 13 residues. V dropped 5 bases and J dropped 4; count of bases not matched to a gene: 3. CDR3 sequence (DNA): TGCAGTGCTGGGACAGGGAATAATCAGCCCCAGCATTTT. Translation: CSAGTGNNQPQHF.

The V and J genes are TRBV6-5 and TRBJ2-2, with D possibly matching TRBD1 (6 bases). The V gene's germline CDR1 is MNHEY and CDR2 SVGAGI. The CDR3 runs to 14 residues. V was pared by 2 bases and J by 4 bases, with 8 bases between. CDR3 in DNA: TGTGCCAGCAGTTACGGACAGCCCACCGGGGAGCTGTTTTTT. Translation gives CASSYGQPTGELFF.

This clonotype was picked up a small number of times. The chain joins TRBV7-2 to TRBJ1-1, with 8 bases aligning to TRBD1. There are 13 residues in the CDR3. CDR1 and CDR2 from the germline V gene are SGHTA and FQGNSA. Germline trimming cut 4 bases from V and 5 bases from J; bases unmatched to any gene: 3. The CDR3 coding sequence is TGTGCCAGCAGCTCACAGGGGGAGACTGAAGCTTTCTTT. Translated: CASSSQGETEAFF. Complete variable domain (other parts from reference TRBV7-2 and TRBJ1-1): GAGVSQSPSNKVTEKGKDVELRCDPISGHTALYWYRQSLGQGLEFLIYFQGNSAPDKSGLPSDRFSAERTGGSVSTLTIQRTQQEDSAVYLCASSSQGETEAFFGQGTRLTVV.

At least ten counts were recorded for this clonotype. This chain connects TRBV29-1 to TRBJ2-7, with 8 bases fitting TRBD1. Per germline, CDR1 SQVTM and CDR2 ANQGSEA. Unmatched junction bases numbered 7, after V lost 4 bases and J lost 2 bases. This CDR3 contains 14 residues. CDR3 loop: CSVAHRTGTYEQYF. The CDR3 region has the DNA TGCAGCGTTGCCCACCGGACAGGGACCTACGAGCAGTACTTC.

The chain combines TRBV12-3 or TRBV12-4 with TRBJ2-5, with D uncertain. The CDR3 extends over 12 amino acids. V dropped 8 bases and J dropped 1 base, with 8 bases sitting between them. CDR3 DNA sequence: TGTGCCAGCCTGGGCAGCCAAGAGACCCAGTACTTC. Its protein product is CASLGSQETQYF.

This clonotype was seen only a few times. This sequence joins TRBV6-6 and TRBJ2-1; TRBD2 aligns across 8 bases. Per the germline V gene, CDR1 is MNHNY and CDR2 is SVGAGI (reference sequence). The CDR3 has 14 amino acids. Losses at the gene ends were 8 bases for V and 6 bases for J; bases not matched to a gene: 9. The CDR3, as DNA: TGTGCCAGCCTGGGACTAGTAAACAGCAATGAGCAGTTCTTC. This sequence encodes CASLGLVNSNEQFF.

This clonotype was seen a handful of times. The chain couples TRBV4-1 to TRBJ2-5; 7 positions match TRBD2. The CDR3 extends over 15 amino acids. V was clipped by 4 bases and J by 1 base; unmatched bases: 6. Germline assignment: CDR1 MGHRA and CDR2 YSYEKL. The chain's CDR3 is CASSREASGQETQYF. CDR3 coding DNA: TGCGCCAGCAGCCGGGAGGCTAGCGGCCAAGAGACCCAGTACTTC.

This sequence joins TRBV18 and TRBJ1-1, with D perhaps TRBD1 (6 bases). V lost 2 bases, J lost 1 base, and 11 bases lay in between. The CDR3 length is 15 residues. In germline, CDR1 is KGHSH, CDR2 LQKENI. For the CDR3, the DNA is TGTGCCAGCTCACCAACAGGGTTTAAGAACACTGAAGCTTTCTTT. Translating it yields CASSPTGFKNTEAFF.

This clonotype was counted only a few times. The chain links TRBV20-1 to TRBJ1-5; no definite D call. V was cut by 3 bases and J by 0 bases, with 9 bases left in between. The germline V gene has CDR1 DFQATT and CDR2 SNEGSKA (reference sequence). The CDR3 has 14 residues. CDR3 sequence: CSASVGNSNQPQHF. The CDR3, as DNA: TGCAGTGCTAGTGTGGGCAATAGCAATCAGCCCCAGCATTTT.

The chain carries TRBV13 and TRBJ1-3; the match to TRBD1 covers 10 bases. Germline assignment: CDR1 PRHDT and CDR2 FYEKMQ (reference sequence). This CDR3 has 15 amino acids. J lost 4 bases, V lost 4 bases, and 4 bases had no gene match. CDR3 in amino acids: CASSSTGGPGNTIYF. As DNA, the CDR3 is TGTGCCAGCAGCTCGACAGGGGGCCCCGGAAACACCATATATTTT.

This chain connects TRBV29-1 to TRBJ2-1, with a weak D call TRBD1 (5 bases). The CDR3 consists of 11 residues. Germline CDR1 SQVTM, CDR2 ANQGSEA. Trimming pared 7 bases from V and 8 bases from J, leaving 12 bases between. CDR3 amino acids: CSAGLTDEQFF. The DNA for the CDR3 is TGCAGCGCAGGGTTGACGGATGAGCAGTTCTTC.

The sample holds a few counts of this clonotype. V is TRBV19 and J is TRBJ2-1; 9 nucleotides align to TRBD2. The germline V gene encodes CDR1 LNHDA and CDR2 SQIVND (reference sequence). This CDR3 has 17 amino acids. Trimming at V came to 2 bases and at J to 0 bases, leaving 5 bases not matched to a gene. As DNA, the CDR3 is TGTGCCAGTAGTATAATGGCTAGCGGGATCTCCTACAATGAGCAGTTCTTC. Amino acid sequence: CASSIMASGISYNEQFF.

Ten or more counts support this clonotype. The chain recombines TRBV20-1 with TRBJ2-3; the match to TRBD2 covers 11 bases. Germline CDR1 DFQATT, CDR2 SNEGSKA (reference sequence). Trimming at V came to 5 bases and at J to 2 bases, leaving 3 bases not matched to a gene. The CDR3 totals 14 residues. CDR3 bases: TGCAGTGCTTATAGCGGGGGGGCCACAGATACGCAGTATTTT. Its translation: CSAYSGGATDTQYF.

This clonotype showed up many times. The gene calls are TRBV7-6 and TRBJ2-5; 11 positions agree with TRBD2. After removal of 5 bases from V and 2 bases from J, the junction contained 10 bases not matched to a gene. This CDR3 is built from 17 residues. CDR1 SGHVS and CDR2 FNYEAQ come from the germline V gene. The CDR3 DNA reads TGTGCCAGCAGCATCGAACACGGGACTAGCGGACAAGAGACCCAGTACTTC. As protein: CASSIEHGTSGQETQYF.

This clonotype was seen a few times. The V and J genes are TRBV5-1 and TRBJ2-3; D gene ambiguous. Trimming took 1 base from V and 5 from J, leaving 8 bases between them. Germline assignment: CDR1 SGHRS and CDR2 YFSETQ. The CDR3 runs 13 residues. The CDR3, as DNA: TGCGCCAGCAGCTTGTCAAGAGTAGATACGCAGTATTTT. Translated: CASSLSRVDTQYF.

V and J are TRBV7-2 and TRBJ2-3; TRBD2 agrees at 9 bases. The germline CDR1 and CDR2 sequences are SGHTA and FQGNSA. V was clipped by 3 bases and J by 7 bases; unmatched bases: 8. CDR3 length equals 15 residues. CDR3 nucleotides: TGTGCCAGCAGCTTGGCGGCGGGGGGGCAACATACGCAGTATTTT. Amino acids: CASSLAAGGQHTQYF.